The subject of this entry is one TCR beta chain. CDR3 length: 17 residues. V lost 5 bases, J lost 5 bases, and 9 bases stayed unmatched. Germline V gene sequence: CDR1 SNHLY, CDR2 FYNNEI. Profiled with immunoSEQ multiplex PCR; TCRdb holds only in-frame clones, not every one. Of 90,000 to 100,000 clones listed, about 92% are singletons. The sample originates from a study of T cell changes during pregnancy in multiple sclerosis. The chain joins TRBV2 to TRBJ2-1; 13 bases agree with TRBD2. The TCR originated in a female donor in good health, enrolled as a control in a pregnancy study. The starting material was peripheral blood, obtained after pregnancy. The CDR3 is CASSPLAGGPRDNEQFF. The CDR3 DNA is TGTGCCAGCAGTCCACTAGCGGGGGGGCCTCGGGACAATGAGCAGTTCTTC.